This is a list of T cell receptor beta chains from one sample in a study of cytomegalovirus exposure and HLA in healthy donors. Measured with immunoSEQ multiplex PCR; TCRdb has only the in-frame clones, and not every one. This sample carries some 84,000 clones, more than 70% of them seen once, and the ten largest clones take roughly 2.6%. Material: PBMCs. These receptors were collected from a male donor in good health and CMV-seropositive. Each CDR3 is given with its conserved first and last residue. Each record gives: V gene, J gene, clone size, D gene, CDR3 DNA, CDR3 protein. The D gene is left open where the match is weak. Size is stated for part of the rows, as once, few or many counts, or as a class when the clone is expanded.

V: TRBV6-1; J: TRBJ2-3; size: -; D: -; DNA: TGTGCCAGCAGTGTGGAGGGTGGTCTAACAGATACGCAGTATTTT; CDR3: CASSVEGGLTDTQYF
V: TRBV5-4; J: TRBJ2-7; size: -; D: TRBD2; DNA: TGTGCCAGCAGCTTGTTCGGCCGCGGGGGGCACGAGCAGTACTTC; CDR3: CASSLFGRGGHEQYF
V: TRBV5-1; J: TRBJ2-7; size: -; D: TRBD1; DNA: TGCGCCAGCAACGAGAGGGGGCAGAACGAGCAGTACTTC; CDR3: CASNERGQNEQYF
V: TRBV27; J: TRBJ2-1; size: few; D: TRBD2; DNA: TGTGCCAGCAGTAGATCTGGGAGGGCGATCTACAATGAGCAGTTCTTC; CDR3: CASSRSGRAIYNEQFF
V: TRBV30; J: TRBJ2-3; size: -; D: TRBD2; DNA: TGTGCCTGGAGTAAAGTCCCGGGACTAGGGACCACAGATACGCAGTATTTT; CDR3: CAWSKVPGLGTTDTQYF
V: TRBV18; J: TRBJ2-3; size: -; D: TRBD2; DNA: TGTGCCAGCTCGCGTCCAACGGGACTAGCTTACACAGATACGCAGTATTTT; CDR3: CASSRPTGLAYTDTQYF
V: TRBV2; J: TRBJ2-7; size: -; D: -; DNA: TGTGCCAGCAGTGTGACCAGGGCTGGCGAGCAGTACTTC; CDR3: CASSVTRAGEQYF
V: TRBV6-5; J: TRBJ1-1; size: few; D: -; DNA: TGTGCCAGCAGTTATGGGCGCCTATACACTGAAGCTTTCTTT; CDR3: CASSYGRLYTEAFF
V: TRBV9; J: TRBJ2-2; size: -; D: TRBD1; DNA: TGTGCCAGCAGCGTAGGGGGAAGACAGGGGGCCGGGGAGCTGTTTTTT; CDR3: CASSVGGRQGAGELFF
V: TRBV29-1; J: TRBJ2-5; size: -; D: -; DNA: TGCAGCGTTAGCGCGACAGAGACCCAGTACTTC; CDR3: CSVSATETQYF
V: TRBV2; J: TRBJ2-7; size: many; D: TRBD2; DNA: TGTGCCAGCGAACCGGGACTAGCGAGCTACGAGCAGTACTTC; CDR3: CASEPGLASYEQYF
V: TRBV5-1; J: TRBJ1-5; size: -; D: -; DNA: TGCGCCAGCAGTAAGGATGGGCATAGCAATCAGCCCCAGCATTTT; CDR3: CASSKDGHSNQPQHF
V: TRBV5-6; J: TRBJ2-1; size: -; D: TRBD2; DNA: TGTGCCAGCAGCTTGCTCCAACTAGCGGGAGGGTACAATGAGCAGTTCTTC; CDR3: CASSLLQLAGGYNEQFF
V: TRBV27; J: TRBJ2-6; size: -; D: TRBD1; DNA: TGTGCCAGCAGCCAAGGGACAGCCTCTGGGGCCAACGTCCTGACTTTC; CDR3: CASSQGTASGANVLTF
V: TRBV29-1; J: TRBJ1-2; size: -; D: -; DNA: TGCAGCGTTGGGGAGAGCTATGGCTACACCTTC; CDR3: CSVGESYGYTF
V: TRBV5-6; J: TRBJ2-5; size: -; D: TRBD1; DNA: TGTGCCAGCAGCTCGACAGGGGTCGAAGAGACCCAGTACTTC; CDR3: CASSSTGVEETQYF
V: TRBV10-2; J: TRBJ2-1; size: few; D: TRBD2; DNA: TGCGCCAGCAGGATGCACAGCGGGACTAAGTTCTTC; CDR3: CASRMHSGTKFF
V: TRBV7-2; J: TRBJ1-2; size: -; D: TRBD1; DNA: TGTGCCAGCAGCACAAACAGGGGAGGCTACACCTTC; CDR3: CASSTNRGGYTF
V: TRBV6-5; J: TRBJ1-1; size: -; D: -; DNA: TGTGCCAGCAGTTACTTAGTACGGGGGGTGAACACTGAAGCTTTCTTT; CDR3: CASSYLVRGVNTEAFF
V: TRBV5-4; J: TRBJ2-7; size: -; D: TRBD1; DNA: TGTGCCAGCAGCTTCTATAGGGACAGGGACTACGAGCAGTACTTC; CDR3: CASSFYRDRDYEQYF
V: TRBV7-6; J: TRBJ2-7; size: -; D: -; DNA: TGTGCCAGCAGCTTAGCAGCTAGCGAGGCCTACGAGCAGTACTTC; CDR3: CASSLAASEAYEQYF
V: TRBV9; J: TRBJ2-1; size: few; D: -; DNA: TGTGCCAGCAGCGTCGTCCCGGGGTCTACGAACAATGAGCAGTTCTTC; CDR3: CASSVVPGSTNNEQFF
V: TRBV7-2; J: TRBJ2-3; size: -; D: -; DNA: TGTGCCAGCAGCTTATCTCGGAGCCCCACAGATACGCAGTATTTT; CDR3: CASSLSRSPTDTQYF
V: TRBV15; J: TRBJ2-1; size: -; D: TRBD2; DNA: TGTGCCTCAAGGGACGTTAGCGGGAAGTACAATGAGCAGTTCTTC; CDR3: CASRDVSGKYNEQFF
V: TRBV5-1; J: TRBJ2-7; size: -; D: TRBD1; DNA: TGCGCCAGCAGCTTCCACCGGGACAGGACCTACGAGCAGTACTTC; CDR3: CASSFHRDRTYEQYF
V: TRBV7-8; J: TRBJ1-5; size: -; D: -; DNA: TGTGCCAGCAGCTTAGAAGGGGGTTCTGCACAGCCCCAGCATTTT; CDR3: CASSLEGGSAQPQHF
V: TRBV28; J: TRBJ2-7; size: -; D: -; DNA: TGTGCCAGCAGCGCAAGCAGGGTCGGCTACGAGCAGTACTTC; CDR3: CASSASRVGYEQYF
V: TRBV19; J: TRBJ2-7; size: -; D: TRBD1; DNA: TGTGCCAGTAGCCGAGGACAGGGGGATACCTACGAGCAGTACTTC; CDR3: CASSRGQGDTYEQYF
V: TRBV19; J: TRBJ2-7; size: -; D: -; DNA: TGTGCCAGTAGTACCGGGGGCGAGCAGTACTTC; CDR3: CASSTGGEQYF
V: TRBV10-2; J: TRBJ2-3; size: few; D: -; DNA: TGCGCCAGCAGTGAAAGGGAGATGACGCAGTATTTT; CDR3: CASSEREMTQYF
V: TRBV6-5; J: TRBJ2-3; size: -; D: -; DNA: TGTGCCAGCAGACAATTAAGCACAGATACGCAGTATTTT; CDR3: CASRQLSTDTQYF
V: TRBV2; J: TRBJ2-2; size: -; D: TRBD1; DNA: TGTGCCAGCAGTGGCCGTCGGACAGGGGGAACCGGGGAGCTGTTTTTT; CDR3: CASSGRRTGGTGELFF
V: TRBV18; J: TRBJ1-1; size: -; D: TRBD1; DNA: TGTGCCAGCTCACCGGCCCAGGGGGCGCGTTACACTGAAGCTTTCTTT; CDR3: CASSPAQGARYTEAFF
V: TRBV28; J: TRBJ1-2; size: -; D: -; DNA: TGTGCCAGCAGTACGCGGGTCAGGCTTAACTATGGCTACACCTTC; CDR3: CASSTRVRLNYGYTF
V: TRBV6-1; J: TRBJ2-6; size: once; D: -; DNA: TGTGCCAGCAGTGGGGAGGCTTCCTCTGGGGCCAACGTCCTGACTTTC; CDR3: CASSGEASSGANVLTF
V: TRBV6-5; J: TRBJ2-3; size: -; D: TRBD1; DNA: TGTGCCAGCAGTAGGGACAGAACGAATACGCAGTATTTT; CDR3: CASSRDRTNTQYF
V: TRBV28; J: TRBJ2-2; size: -; D: -; DNA: TGTGCCAGCAGGCGCCTCCAGGGCCCAAACACCGGGGAGCTGTTTTTT; CDR3: CASRRLQGPNTGELFF
V: TRBV27; J: TRBJ1-5; size: -; D: TRBD1; DNA: TGTGCCAGCAGTTCCCGGACAGGGGGTCAGCCCCAGCATTTT; CDR3: CASSSRTGGQPQHF
V: TRBV19; J: TRBJ2-1; size: -; D: -; DNA: TGTGCCAGTAGTTTTTCCCAGGGGAAATCCTACAATGAGCAGTTCTTC; CDR3: CASSFSQGKSYNEQFF
V: TRBV5-1; J: TRBJ2-1; size: -; D: TRBD2; DNA: TGCGCCAGCAGCTTGGGTAGCGGGAGGGATAATGAGCAGTTCTTC; CDR3: CASSLGSGRDNEQFF
V: TRBV6-5; J: TRBJ2-7; size: -; D: TRBD2; DNA: TGTGCCAGCAGACGAGCGGGAGACGAGCAGTACTTC; CDR3: CASRRAGDEQYF
V: TRBV4-2; J: TRBJ1-1; size: -; D: TRBD1; DNA: TGTGCCAGCAGCCAAGATATTAGACAGGGAATGGGAATGAATAGGAACACTGAAGCTTTCTTT; CDR3: CASSQDIRQGMGMNRNTEAFF
V: TRBV21-1; J: TRBJ1-1; size: -; D: -; DNA: TGTGCCAGCAGCAAAGGGGAGGGAACCGAAGCTTTCTTT; CDR3: CASSKGEGTEAFF
V: TRBV7-9; J: TRBJ2-3; size: -; D: TRBD1; DNA: TGTGCCAGCAGCTTAAGCGGGACAGGGGGCGCGATAAATCGGTATTTT; CDR3: CASSLSGTGGAINRYF
V: TRBV27; J: TRBJ1-4; size: -; D: TRBD1; DNA: TGTGCCAGCAGCCGACAGGGAATTAATGAAAAACTGTTTTTT; CDR3: CASSRQGINEKLFF
V: TRBV5-8; J: TRBJ1-5; size: -; D: TRBD1; DNA: TGTGCCAGCTGCACAGGGGGCGCCGGCAATCAGCCCCAGCATTTT; CDR3: CASCTGGAGNQPQHF
V: TRBV7-2; J: TRBJ2-1; size: many; D: TRBD2; DNA: TGTGCCAGCAGCTTAGAAGGGACTAGTGGACGGTATGAGCAGTTCTTC; CDR3: CASSLEGTSGRYEQFF
V: TRBV5-4; J: TRBJ1-3; size: medium-sized; D: TRBD1; DNA: TGTGCCAGCAGCGACGGACAGGGAGGCTCTGGAAACACCATATATTTT; CDR3: CASSDGQGGSGNTIYF
V: TRBV7-2; J: TRBJ2-5; size: -; D: -; DNA: TGTGCCAGCAGCTTAGTGGCCCAAGAGACCCAGTACTTC; CDR3: CASSLVAQETQYF
V: TRBV5-4; J: TRBJ2-3; size: once; D: TRBD1; DNA: TGTGCCAGCAGCCAGCGACAGGGGGTTTCTTACACAGATACGCAGTATTTT; CDR3: CASSQRQGVSYTDTQYF
V: TRBV7-9; J: TRBJ2-1; size: once; D: -; DNA: TGTGCCAGCAGCTTAATTGGGGGGGCAGAGCAGTTCTTC; CDR3: CASSLIGGAEQFF
V: TRBV4-2; J: TRBJ2-2; size: -; D: -; DNA: TGTGCCAGCAGCCCCGAAGAGCGACGGACCGGGGAGCTGTTTTTT; CDR3: CASSPEERRTGELFF
V: TRBV9; J: TRBJ1-2; size: once; D: -; DNA: TGTGCCAGCAGCGTTGCCCCAGGGGCTGGCTACACCTTC; CDR3: CASSVAPGAGYTF
V: TRBV9; J: TRBJ1-4; size: -; D: -; DNA: TGTGCCAGCAGCGTAGACCCTGTCGGGGAAAAACTGTTTTTT; CDR3: CASSVDPVGEKLFF
V: TRBV25-1; J: TRBJ2-1; size: -; D: TRBD2; DNA: TGTGCCAGCAGCGGTGAGAGCGGGGATACCTACAATGAGCAGTTCTTC; CDR3: CASSGESGDTYNEQFF
V: TRBV11-2; J: TRBJ1-5; size: once; D: -; DNA: TGTGCCAGCAGCTTAGAAGGGAGGGGGCCCCAGCATTTT; CDR3: CASSLEGRGPQHF